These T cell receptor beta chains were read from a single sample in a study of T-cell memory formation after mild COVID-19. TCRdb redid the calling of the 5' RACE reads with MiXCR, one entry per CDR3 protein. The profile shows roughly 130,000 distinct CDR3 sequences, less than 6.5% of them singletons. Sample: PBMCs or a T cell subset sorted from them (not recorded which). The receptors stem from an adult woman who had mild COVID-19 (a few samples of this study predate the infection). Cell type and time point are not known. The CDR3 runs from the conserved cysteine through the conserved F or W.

cdr3_aa: CASSLAAGGPYEQYF
v_call: TRBV5-1

cdr3_aa: CASSLEGLGTGELFF
v_call: TRBV5-1

cdr3_aa: CASSYSGRGDTEAFF
v_call: TRBV6-5

cdr3_aa: CASSVEDYNEQFF
v_call: TRBV9

cdr3_aa: CASSPGTSAPVEQFF
v_call: TRBV18

cdr3_aa: CASSLGSGQYF
v_call: TRBV12-3/TRBV12-4

cdr3_aa: CASSLGGFGSPLHF
v_call: TRBV12-3/TRBV12-4

cdr3_aa: CASRPQDPYGYTF
v_call: TRBV27

cdr3_aa: CASSPRGREGYEQYF
v_call: TRBV18

cdr3_aa: CASSPGLAPREAQYF
v_call: TRBV6-4

cdr3_aa: CATTPELQGAQQYF
v_call: TRBV7-8

cdr3_aa: CASSPLSGSYNEQFF
v_call: TRBV7-8

cdr3_aa: CASSYGSGIVNTEAFF
v_call: TRBV6-5

cdr3_aa: CASSSRTGGYEQYF
v_call: TRBV7-8

cdr3_aa: CSASRGTGTDTQYF
v_call: TRBV20-1

cdr3_aa: CASSSNMEQYF
v_call: TRBV7-9

cdr3_aa: CASSHPREIRNYGYTF
v_call: TRBV4-1

cdr3_aa: CASSLSRVHEQYF
v_call: TRBV7-3

cdr3_aa: CASSLVEAGGSVTQYF
v_call: TRBV5-1

cdr3_aa: CASSEARSTEQFF
v_call: TRBV6-1

cdr3_aa: CASSLVLAGSTDTQYF
v_call: TRBV5-1

cdr3_aa: CAGTIAGVPGELFF
v_call: TRBV7-9

cdr3_aa: CASSPEQSYEQYF
v_call: TRBV18

cdr3_aa: CSARGGLAGGLVKNIQYF
v_call: TRBV20-1

cdr3_aa: CASTSPVLAGYEQYF
v_call: TRBV7-9

cdr3_aa: CASSQVGGQGLYEQYF
v_call: TRBV4-3

cdr3_aa: CASSLSDRGNTEAFF
v_call: TRBV27

cdr3_aa: CASSHQRGSGANVLTF
v_call: TRBV4-3

cdr3_aa: CASNPRTGAHEQYF
v_call: TRBV2

cdr3_aa: CASSLSPFLGELFF
v_call: TRBV27

cdr3_aa: CSARGKMNTEAFF
v_call: TRBV20-1

cdr3_aa: CASSLRGGLNEQFF
v_call: TRBV7-3

cdr3_aa: CASSLGDGPYEQYF
v_call: TRBV7-3

cdr3_aa: CASSLPDRDEQFF
v_call: TRBV5-4

cdr3_aa: CASSPGTGGSGANVLTF
v_call: TRBV18

cdr3_aa: CASSSPSGLAEETQYF
v_call: TRBV7-9

cdr3_aa: CSARGQGYMNTEAFF
v_call: TRBV29-1

cdr3_aa: CASSLEAGHYNEQFF
v_call: TRBV7-2

cdr3_aa: CASSLSDRGFPRLETQYF
v_call: TRBV12-3/TRBV12-4

cdr3_aa: CASRPNSGQQETQYF
v_call: TRBV7-2

cdr3_aa: CASSRFEGNYGYTF
v_call: TRBV7-2

cdr3_aa: CASSLFQQQNYGYTF
v_call: TRBV7-3

cdr3_aa: CASSLESIGQGYEQYF
v_call: TRBV5-1

cdr3_aa: CASGIDLPYEQYF
v_call: TRBV4-2

cdr3_aa: CASSPPGGDEAFF
v_call: TRBV18

cdr3_aa: CASTQEGPYEQYF
v_call: TRBV5-1

cdr3_aa: CSARGAYRSTEAFF
v_call: TRBV20-1

cdr3_aa: CSARDLRQPYEQYF
v_call: TRBV20-1

cdr3_aa: CASSYAPGYEQYF
v_call: TRBV6-5

cdr3_aa: CASSLSSPRDSPRIRNIQYF
v_call: TRBV5-1

cdr3_aa: CASRAGQTGNTIYF
v_call: TRBV6-6